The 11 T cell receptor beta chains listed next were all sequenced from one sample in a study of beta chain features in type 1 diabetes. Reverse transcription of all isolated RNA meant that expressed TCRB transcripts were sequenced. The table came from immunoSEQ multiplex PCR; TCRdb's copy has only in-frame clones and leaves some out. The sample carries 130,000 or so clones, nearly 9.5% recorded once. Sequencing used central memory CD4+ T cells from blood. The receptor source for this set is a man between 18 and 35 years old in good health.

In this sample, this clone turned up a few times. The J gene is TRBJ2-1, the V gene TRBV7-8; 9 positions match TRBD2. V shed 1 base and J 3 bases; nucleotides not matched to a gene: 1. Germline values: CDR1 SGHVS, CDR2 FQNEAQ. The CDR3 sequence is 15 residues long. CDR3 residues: CASSLGLADYNEQFF. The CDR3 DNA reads TGTGCCAGCAGCTTAGGACTAGCGGACTACAATGAGCAGTTCTTC.

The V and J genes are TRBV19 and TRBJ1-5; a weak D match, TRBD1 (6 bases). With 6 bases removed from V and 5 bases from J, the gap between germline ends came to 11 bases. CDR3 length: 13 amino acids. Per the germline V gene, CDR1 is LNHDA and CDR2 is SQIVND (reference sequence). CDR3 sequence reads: CASRDRLHQPQHF. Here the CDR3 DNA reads TGTGCCAGTAGAGACAGGCTACATCAGCCCCAGCATTTT.

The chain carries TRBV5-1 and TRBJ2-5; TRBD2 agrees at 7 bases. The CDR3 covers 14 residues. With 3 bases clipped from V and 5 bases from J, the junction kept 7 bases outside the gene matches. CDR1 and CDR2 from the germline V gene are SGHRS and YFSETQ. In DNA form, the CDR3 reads TGCGCCAGCAGCTCTCCCAGCGGGGTTGAGACCCAGTACTTC. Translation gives CASSSPSGVETQYF.

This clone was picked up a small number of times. CDR3 sequence (DNA): TGTGCCAGCAGGGAAAGGACAGGAACCACGACCGGGGAGACCCAGTACTTC. Translating it yields CASRERTGTTTGETQYF. The rearrangement links TRBV11-2 to TRBJ2-5; 7 bases align to TRBD1. This CDR3 region has 17 residues. The germline V gene has CDR1 SGHAT and CDR2 FQNNGV. Trimming at V came to 6 bases and at J to 5 bases, leaving 18 bases not matched to a gene.

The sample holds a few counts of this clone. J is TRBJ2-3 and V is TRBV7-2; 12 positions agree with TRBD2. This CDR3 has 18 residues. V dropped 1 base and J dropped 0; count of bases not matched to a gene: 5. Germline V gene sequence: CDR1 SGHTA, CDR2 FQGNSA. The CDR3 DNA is TGTGCCAGCAGCTTAGATGAACTAGCGGGGGGCAGCACAGATACGCAGTATTTT. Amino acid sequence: CASSLDELAGGSTDTQYF.

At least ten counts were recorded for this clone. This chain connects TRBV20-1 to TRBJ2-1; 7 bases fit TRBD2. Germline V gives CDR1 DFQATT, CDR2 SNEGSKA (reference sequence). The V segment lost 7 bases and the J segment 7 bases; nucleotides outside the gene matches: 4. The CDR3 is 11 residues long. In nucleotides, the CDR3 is TGCAGTGTCGAGCGGGGAAATGAGCAGTTCTTC. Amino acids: CSVERGNEQFF.

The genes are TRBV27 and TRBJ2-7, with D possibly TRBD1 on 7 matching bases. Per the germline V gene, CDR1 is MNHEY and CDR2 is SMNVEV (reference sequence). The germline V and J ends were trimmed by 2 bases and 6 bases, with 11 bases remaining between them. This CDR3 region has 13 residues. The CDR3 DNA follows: TGTGCCAGCAGTTTAAACCAGGGGGGCGAGCAGTACTTC. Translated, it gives CASSLNQGGEQYF.

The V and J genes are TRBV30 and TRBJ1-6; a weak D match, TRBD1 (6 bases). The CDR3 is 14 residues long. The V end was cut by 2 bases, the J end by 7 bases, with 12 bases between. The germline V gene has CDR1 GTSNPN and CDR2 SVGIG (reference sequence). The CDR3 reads CAWSRIQGNSPLHF. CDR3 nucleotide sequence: TGTGCCTGGAGTAGGATTCAGGGGAATTCACCCCTCCACTTT.

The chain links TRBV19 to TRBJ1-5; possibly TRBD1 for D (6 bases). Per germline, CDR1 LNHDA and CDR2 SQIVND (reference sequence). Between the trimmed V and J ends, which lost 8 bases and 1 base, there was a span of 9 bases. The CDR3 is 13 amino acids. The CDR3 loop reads CASSQGSNQPQHF. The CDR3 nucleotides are TGTGCCAGTTCCCAGGGGAGCAATCAGCCCCAGCATTTT.

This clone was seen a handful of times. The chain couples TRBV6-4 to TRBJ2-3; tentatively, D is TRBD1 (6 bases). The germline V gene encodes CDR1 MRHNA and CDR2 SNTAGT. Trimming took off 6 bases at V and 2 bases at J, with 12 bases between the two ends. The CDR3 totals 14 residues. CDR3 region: CASRQGSITDTQYF. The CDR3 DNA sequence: TGTGCCAGCAGGCAGGGGTCAATCACAGATACGCAGTATTTT.

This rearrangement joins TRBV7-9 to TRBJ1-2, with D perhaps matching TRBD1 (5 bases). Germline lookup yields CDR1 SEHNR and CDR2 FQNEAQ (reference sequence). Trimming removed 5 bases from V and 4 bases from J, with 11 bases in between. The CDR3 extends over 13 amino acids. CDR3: CASSPEGPYGYTF. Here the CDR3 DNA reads TGTGCCAGCAGCCCGGAGGGGCCCTATGGCTACACCTTC.